This entry lists 16 T cell receptor beta chains sequenced from one sample in a study of PD-1 blockade in classical Hodgkin lymphoma. Sample time point: cycle 4 day 1 (C4D1), after 5 to 7 weeks of nivolumab. Each of the patients experienced relapse following autologous stem cell transplantation, and their brentuximab vedotin exposure differed. Magnetic negative selection of thawed PBMCs was the method by which CD4+ T cells were purified. The repertoire was sequenced with immunoSEQ multiplex PCR; TCRdb's copy has only in-frame clones and lacks some. In the table there are 31,000 or so clones, about 86% of which are singletons. The sample in question was CD4+ T cells from blood, obtained before the fourth cycle of nivolumab. All receptors come from a human donor with classical Hodgkin lymphoma.

This chain uses TRBV10-3 with TRBJ1-6; D perhaps matches TRBD1 (5 bases). Germline V gene sequence: CDR1 ENHRY, CDR2 SYGVKD. V was shortened by 5 bases and J by 10 bases, with 27 bases between the two germline ends. The CDR3 consists of 18 residues. The CDR3 bases are TGTGCCATCAGTACGAATCTGGCCACCACCACAGGTGGGTCACCCCTCCACTTT. Encoded protein: CAISTNLATTTGGSPLHF.

The chain has TRBV6-6 and TRBJ2-3; D possibly matches TRBD1 or TRBD2 (5 bases each). This CDR3 is built from 13 residues. V was cut by 7 bases and J by 3 bases, with 11 bases left in between. Germline CDR1 reads MNHNY; CDR2 reads SVGAGI (reference sequence). In DNA, the CDR3 is TGTGCCAGCAACAGAGGGGAAACAGATACGCAGTATTTT. It encodes CASNRGETDTQYF.

The J gene is TRBJ2-7, the V gene TRBV5-1; TRBD1 is a possible D gene (6 bases). CDR1 is SGHRS, CDR2 YFSETQ, per germline. The CDR3 consists of 14 residues. Trimming cost V 4 bases and J 4 bases, with 15 bases left between them. The CDR3 nucleotides are TGCGCCAGCAGCGGGGAAGGGGGATTATACGAGCAGTACTTC. Translating gives CASSGEGGLYEQYF.

The rearrangement uses TRBV5-1 and TRBJ2-7, with 7 bases lining up with TRBD1. The ends lost 0 bases at V and 4 bases at J; junction bases unmatched: 7. Per germline, CDR1 SGHRS and CDR2 YFSETQ. The CDR3 has 15 amino acids. The CDR3 loop reads CASSLAETGLYEQYF. The CDR3 coding sequence is TGCGCCAGCAGCTTGGCCGAGACAGGGTTATACGAGCAGTACTTC.

The chain recombines TRBV4-2 with TRBJ1-2; D ambiguous. Deletions cut 0 bases from V and 6 bases from J, with 11 bases between. Germline V gene sequence: CDR1 LGHNA, CDR2 YNFKEQ. The CDR3 loop spans 14 amino acids. The CDR3 sequence is CASSQDFWRNGYTF. DNA for the CDR3: TGTGCCAGCAGCCAAGATTTTTGGAGGAATGGCTACACCTTC.

The table lists this clone with a count of one. This chain links TRBV30 with TRBJ1-3, with 10 bases aligning to TRBD1. Trimming cost V 3 bases and J 2 bases; bases outside gene matches: 10. Germline CDR1 GTSNPN, CDR2 SVGIG (reference sequence). This CDR3 has 17 amino acids. CDR3 in amino acids: CAWSRDRGRYAGNTIYF. The CDR3 coding sequence is TGTGCCTGGAGCCGGGACAGGGGTCGTTATGCTGGAAACACCATATATTTT.

This chain connects TRBV7-2 to TRBJ2-3, with D possibly TRBD1 on 8 matching bases. Between the trimmed V and J ends, which lost 2 bases and 4 bases, there was a span of 16 bases. Germline-derived CDR1 and CDR2 are SGHTA and FQGNSA. This CDR3 has 16 residues. The CDR3 is CASSLFGQGGSDTQYF. The DNA for the CDR3 is TGTGCCAGCAGCTTATTTGGACAGGGAGGGTCAGATACGCAGTATTTT.

The chain combines TRBV11-2 with TRBJ2-5; D gene unclear. Trimming shortened V by 6 bases and J by 8 bases, and 4 bases separated the two germline ends. CDR1 is SGHAT, CDR2 FQNNGV, per germline. The CDR3 sequence is 9 residues long. DNA for the CDR3: TGTGCCAGCAGAAGTACCCAGTACTTC. Protein product: CASRSTQYF.

This clone was detected once. The chain couples TRBV4-3 to TRBJ2-7, with 14 bases identical to TRBD2. The V and J ends lost 2 bases and 2 bases, in that order; junction bases with no gene match: 5. CDR1 is LGHNA, CDR2 YSLEER, per germline. The CDR3 is made up of 17 amino acids. CDR3 sequence: CASSQFPGLAGAYEQYF. DNA of the CDR3: TGCGCCAGCAGCCAATTCCCGGGACTAGCGGGGGCCTACGAGCAGTACTTC.

This chain uses TRBV18 with TRBJ1-4, with D possibly TRBD1 on 6 matching bases. The CDR3 is made up of 16 amino acids. Per germline, CDR1 KGHSH and CDR2 LQKENI. The ends were cut back, 0 bases at V and 4 bases at J, with 12 bases in the middle. CDR3 residues: CASSPPKGGLNEKLFF. For the CDR3, the DNA is TGTGCCAGCTCACCACCGAAGGGGGGACTTAATGAAAAACTGTTTTTT.

This clone was counted only a few times. The chain carries TRBV7-9 and TRBJ1-2; D uncertain. The germline V gene encodes CDR1 SEHNR and CDR2 FQNEAQ (reference sequence). CDR3 size: 12 residues. V lost 0 bases and J lost 7, with 6 bases in between. The CDR3 sequence is CASSLAGPGYTF. CDR3 in DNA: TGTGCCAGCAGCTTAGCAGGACCTGGCTACACCTTC.

V gene TRBV19 combines with J gene TRBJ2-1; D not certain. The CDR3 spans 11 residues. Between the trimmed V and J ends, which lost 9 bases and 3 bases, there was a span of 6 bases. Germline CDR1 LNHDA, CDR2 SQIVND (reference sequence). CDR3 DNA sequence: TGTGCCAGCAACTACTACAATGAGCAGTTCTTC. It translates to CASNYYNEQFF.

The chain combines TRBV6-4 with TRBJ2-2; D gene unclear. Trimming removed 4 bases at V and 6 bases at J, with 12 bases between. This CDR3 has 14 amino acids. Germline CDR1 and CDR2: MRHNA and SNTAGT. The CDR3: CASSGQASAGELFF. The CDR3 DNA reads as TGTGCCAGCAGTGGGCAAGCGTCGGCCGGGGAGCTGTTTTTT.

The chain carries TRBV7-2 and TRBJ2-7; 9 bases agree with TRBD2. Trimming cost V 2 bases and J 4 bases; bases outside gene matches: 9. CDR1 and CDR2 from the germline V gene are SGHTA and FQGNSA. CDR3 length equals 16 residues. CDR3 residues: CASSLSFVSGGYEQYF. CDR3 sequence (DNA): TGTGCCAGCAGCTTAAGCTTTGTTAGCGGGGGTTACGAGCAGTACTTC.

This chain connects TRBV5-1 to TRBJ2-7; 8 nucleotides align to TRBD2. Germline trimming cut 4 bases from V and 0 bases from J; bases unmatched to any gene: 9. The germline V gene has CDR1 SGHRS and CDR2 YFSETQ. CDR3 length: 16 residues. The CDR3 nucleotides read TGCGCCAGCAGCCCGCTCCAGGGACTAGGCTCCTACGAGCAGTACTTC. It is translated as CASSPLQGLGSYEQYF.

This chain links TRBV13 with TRBJ2-7, with 7 bases matching TRBD1. J lost 7 bases, V lost 8 bases, and 14 bases had no gene match. Germline loops: CDR1 PRHDT, CDR2 FYEKMQ (reference sequence). The CDR3 sequence is 14 residues long. The CDR3 spells CASRMVAGGGEQYF. The CDR3 region has the DNA TGTGCCAGCCGTATGGTGGCAGGGGGTGGGGAGCAGTACTTC.